The T cell receptor beta chain under discussion was sequenced for a study of blood T cell repertoires in COVID-19. Study summary: PBMCs, B-cell-depleted T cells, or T cells provided the cDNA or gDNA that made up the material.

In the original analysis: Estimation of nucleated cell counts was performed using reference gene primer amplification. Here immunoSEQ multiplex PCR was the method, and the copy in TCRdb shows in-frame clones only, minus some. That table is the source of V, J and clone size, and D and trimming were worked out from the DNA. The sample lists over 75,000 clones, more than 85% occurring once. With regard to this clone: A read error may account for a junction end that differs from germline.

From germline, CDR1 is SSHAT and CDR2 FNYEAQ (reference sequence). The CDR3 runs 15 residues. The TCR was taken from a human donor with active COVID-19. The donor label of this sample is uncertain. The chain combines TRBV7-7 with TRBJ2-7; 13 bases align to TRBD2. Sequenced sample: peripheral blood. The CDR3 DNA reads TGTGCTAGCAGCCCCGGGACTAGCGGGGCCTACGAGCAGTACTTC. Translating gives CASSPGTSGAYEQYF.